This T cell receptor (beta chain) was sequenced during a study of cytomegalovirus exposure and HLA in healthy donors. The study's findings and limits: The study designated 150 or so TCR beta chains cytomegalovirus-associated. No immune exposure information besides CMV serostatus was available.

Researchers ran the PCR with 60 Vbeta and 13 Jbeta primers. Assay used: immunoSEQ multiplex PCR; TCRdb lists only in-frame clones, some missing. Found here are about 140,000 clones, roughly 83% of them singletons; the top ten hold about 3.4%. Germline loops: CDR1 MDHEN, CDR2 SYDVKM. The CDR3 consists of 12 residues. Worth noting for this clone: Its antigen is not known.

The sequenced sample consisted of PBMCs. The chain has TRBV28 and TRBJ2-3; 7 positions agree with TRBD2. The sequence came from a female donor in good health and CMV-seronegative. CDR3 sequence reads: CGVAGDTDTQYF. CDR3 DNA: TGTGGGGTGGCGGGGGATACAGATACGCAGTATTTT.